Here is one TCR beta chain with its context. What it binds is unknown. Germline and junction disagree at one end, which may indicate a read error. With 60 Vbeta and 13 Jbeta primers, the PCR was carried out. Assay: immunoSEQ multiplex PCR; the TCRdb copy retains only in-frame clones and omits some. Among roughly 130,000 clones listed, roughly 78% were seen once. This sample was taken from a study of cytomegalovirus exposure and HLA in healthy donors. Across the study: Early release data held tens of millions of unique TCRs from HLA-typed donors.

CDR1 and CDR2 (germline): MNHEY, SVGAGI. CDR3 length: 14 amino acids. The study's findings and limits: The study designated 150 or so TCR beta chains cytomegalovirus-associated. Diagnosis of cytomegalovirus status made by the classifier reportedly showed high specificity and sensitivity. Follow-up analysis later connected one missense variant in DCLRE1C with trimming of TCR beta V- and J-genes.

Sequenced: PBMCs. This TCR derives from a man aged 30 to 39 in good health and CMV-seronegative. This rearrangement joins TRBV6-5 to TRBJ2-1; 7 positions match TRBD1. The CDR3 bases are TGTGCCAGCAGTTACACAGGGGCTTACAGTGAGCAGTTCTTC. Its translation is CASSYTGAYSEQFF.